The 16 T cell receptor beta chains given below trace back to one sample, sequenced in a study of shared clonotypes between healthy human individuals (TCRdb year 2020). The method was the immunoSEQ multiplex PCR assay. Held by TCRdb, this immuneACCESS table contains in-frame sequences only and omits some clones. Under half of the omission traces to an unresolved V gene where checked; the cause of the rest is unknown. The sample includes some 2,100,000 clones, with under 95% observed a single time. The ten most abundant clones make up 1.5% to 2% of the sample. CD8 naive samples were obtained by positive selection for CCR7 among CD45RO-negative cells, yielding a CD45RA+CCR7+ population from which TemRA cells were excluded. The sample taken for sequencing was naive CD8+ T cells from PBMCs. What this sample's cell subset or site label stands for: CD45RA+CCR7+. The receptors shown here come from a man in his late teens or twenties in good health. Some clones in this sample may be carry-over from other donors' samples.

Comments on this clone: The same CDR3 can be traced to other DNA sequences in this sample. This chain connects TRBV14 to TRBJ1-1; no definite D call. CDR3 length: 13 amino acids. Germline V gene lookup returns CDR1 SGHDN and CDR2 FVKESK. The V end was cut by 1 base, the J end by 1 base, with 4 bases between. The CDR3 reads CASSQARNTEAFF. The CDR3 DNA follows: TGTGCCAGCAGCCAAGCGCGGAACACTGAAGCTTTCTTT.

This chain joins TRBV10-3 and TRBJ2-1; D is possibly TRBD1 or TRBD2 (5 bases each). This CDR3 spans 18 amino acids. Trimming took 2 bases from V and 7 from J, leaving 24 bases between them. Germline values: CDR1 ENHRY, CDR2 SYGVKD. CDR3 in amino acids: CAISEESFGFRGTNEQFF. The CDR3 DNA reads TGTGCCATCAGTGAGGAGTCGTTCGGGTTTCGGGGCACGAATGAGCAGTTCTTC.

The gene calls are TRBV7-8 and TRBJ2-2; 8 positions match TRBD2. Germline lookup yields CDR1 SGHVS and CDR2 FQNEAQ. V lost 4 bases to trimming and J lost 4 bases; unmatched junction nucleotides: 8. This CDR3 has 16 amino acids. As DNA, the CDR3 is TGTGCCAGCAGCTGGGCGGGAGGAACCGGCACCGGGGAGCTGTTTTTT. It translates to CASSWAGGTGTGELFF.

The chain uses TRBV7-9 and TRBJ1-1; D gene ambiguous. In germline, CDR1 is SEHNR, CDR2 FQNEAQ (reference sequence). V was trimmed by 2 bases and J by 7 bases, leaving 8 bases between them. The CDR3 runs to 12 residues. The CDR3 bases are TGTGCCAGCAGCTTAAGTCGGAGTGAAGCTTTCTTT. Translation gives CASSLSRSEAFF.

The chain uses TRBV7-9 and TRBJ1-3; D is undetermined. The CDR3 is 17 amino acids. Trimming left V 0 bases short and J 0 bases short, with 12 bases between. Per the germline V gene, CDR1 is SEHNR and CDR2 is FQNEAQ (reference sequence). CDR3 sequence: CASSLAPARRSGNTIYF. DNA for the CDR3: TGTGCCAGCAGCTTAGCCCCAGCCCGCCGCTCTGGAAACACCATATATTTT.

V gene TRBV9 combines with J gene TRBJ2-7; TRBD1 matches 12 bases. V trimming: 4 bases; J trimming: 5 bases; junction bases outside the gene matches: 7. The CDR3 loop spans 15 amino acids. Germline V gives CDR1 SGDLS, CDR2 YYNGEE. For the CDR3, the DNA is TGTGCCAGCAGCACAGGGACAGGGGGCTTCAACGAGCAGTACTTC. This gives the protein CASSTGTGGFNEQYF.

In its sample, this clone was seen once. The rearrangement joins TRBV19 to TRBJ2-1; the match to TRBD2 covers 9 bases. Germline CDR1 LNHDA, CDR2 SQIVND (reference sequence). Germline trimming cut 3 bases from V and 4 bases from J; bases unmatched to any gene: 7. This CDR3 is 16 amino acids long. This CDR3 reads CASSMPGLAWYNEQFF. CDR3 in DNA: TGTGCCAGTAGTATGCCGGGACTAGCTTGGTACAATGAGCAGTTCTTC.

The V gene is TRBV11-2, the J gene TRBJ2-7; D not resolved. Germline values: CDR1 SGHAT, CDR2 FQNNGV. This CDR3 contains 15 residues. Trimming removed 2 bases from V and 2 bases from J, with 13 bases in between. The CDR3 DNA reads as TGTGCCAGCAGCTTACGACCTACTGGGACCTACGAGCAGTACTTC. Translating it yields CASSLRPTGTYEQYF.

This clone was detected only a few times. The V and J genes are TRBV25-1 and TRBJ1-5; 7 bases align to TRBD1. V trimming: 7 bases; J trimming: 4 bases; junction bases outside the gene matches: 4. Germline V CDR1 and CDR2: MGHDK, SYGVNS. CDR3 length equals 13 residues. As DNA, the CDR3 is TGTGCCAGCACCCCAGGGGGGAATCAGCCCCAGCATTTT. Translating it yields CASTPGGNQPQHF. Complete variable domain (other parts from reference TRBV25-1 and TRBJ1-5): EADIYQTPRYLVIGTGKKITLECSQTMGHDKMYWYQQDPGMELHLIHYSYGVNSTEKGDLSSESTVSRIRTEHFPLTLESARPSHTSQYLCASTPGGNQPQHFGDGTRLSIL.

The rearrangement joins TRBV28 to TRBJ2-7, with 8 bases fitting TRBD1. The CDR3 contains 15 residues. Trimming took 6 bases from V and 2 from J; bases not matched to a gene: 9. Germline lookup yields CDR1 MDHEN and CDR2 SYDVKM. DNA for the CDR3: TGTGCCAGCAGCATAAACAGGGGGTATGCCTACGAGCAGTACTTC. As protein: CASSINRGYAYEQYF.

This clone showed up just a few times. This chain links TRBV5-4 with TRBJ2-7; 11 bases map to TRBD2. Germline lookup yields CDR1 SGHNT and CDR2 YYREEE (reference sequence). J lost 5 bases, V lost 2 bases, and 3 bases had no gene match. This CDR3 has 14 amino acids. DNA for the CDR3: TGTGCCAGCAGCTTACTAGCGGGAGTGAACGAGCAGTACTTC. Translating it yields CASSLLAGVNEQYF.

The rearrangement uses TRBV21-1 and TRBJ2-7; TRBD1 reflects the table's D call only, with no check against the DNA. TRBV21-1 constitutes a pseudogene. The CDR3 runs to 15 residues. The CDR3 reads CASSKVTGGPHEQYF. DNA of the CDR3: TGTGCCAGCAGCAAAGTAACAGGGGGCCCCCACGAGCAGTACTTC.

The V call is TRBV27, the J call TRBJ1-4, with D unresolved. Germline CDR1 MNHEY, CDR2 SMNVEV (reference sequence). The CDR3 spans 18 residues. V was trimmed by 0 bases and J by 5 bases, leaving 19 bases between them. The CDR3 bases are TGTGCCAGCAGTTTATCGGGGAACGGGGTTCGGTACAATGAAAAACTGTTTTTT. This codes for CASSLSGNGVRYNEKLFF.

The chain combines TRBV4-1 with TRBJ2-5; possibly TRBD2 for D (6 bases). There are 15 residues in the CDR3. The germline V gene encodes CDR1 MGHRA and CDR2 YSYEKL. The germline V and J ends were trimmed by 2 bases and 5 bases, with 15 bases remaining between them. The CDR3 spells CASSQFPGTPETQYF. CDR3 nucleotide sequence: TGCGCCAGCAGCCAATTTCCCGGGACTCCGGAGACCCAGTACTTC.

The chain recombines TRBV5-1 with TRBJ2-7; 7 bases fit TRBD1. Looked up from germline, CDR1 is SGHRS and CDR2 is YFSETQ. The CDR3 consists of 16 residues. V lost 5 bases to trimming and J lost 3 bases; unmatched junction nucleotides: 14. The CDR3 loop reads CASSQFKRQGHYEQYF. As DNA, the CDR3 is TGCGCCAGCAGTCAGTTTAAAAGACAGGGTCACTACGAGCAGTACTTC.

The CDR3 sequence: CASSSVGGMYTEAFF. The DNA for the CDR3 is TGTGCCAGTAGTTCGGTGGGGGGGATGTACACTGAAGCTTTCTTT. The chain combines TRBV19 with TRBJ1-1; D possibly corresponds to TRBD1 (5 bases). The CDR3 length is 15 residues. Trimming cost V 5 bases and J 3 bases, with 16 bases left between them. CDR1 is LNHDA and CDR2 is SQIVND in the germline V gene (reference sequence).